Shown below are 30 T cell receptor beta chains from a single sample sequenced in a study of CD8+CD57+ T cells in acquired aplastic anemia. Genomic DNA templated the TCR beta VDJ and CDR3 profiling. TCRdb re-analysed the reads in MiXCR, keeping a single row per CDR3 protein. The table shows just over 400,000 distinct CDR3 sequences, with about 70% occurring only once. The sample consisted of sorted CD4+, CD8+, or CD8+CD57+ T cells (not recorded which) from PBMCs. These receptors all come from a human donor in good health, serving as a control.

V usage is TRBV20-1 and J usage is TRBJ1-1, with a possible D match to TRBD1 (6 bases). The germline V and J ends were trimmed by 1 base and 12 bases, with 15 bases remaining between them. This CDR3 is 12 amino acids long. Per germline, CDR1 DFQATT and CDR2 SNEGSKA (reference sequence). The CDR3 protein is CSARGEKGGSFF. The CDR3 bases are TGCAGTGCTAGAGGTGAGAAAGGGGGTTCTTTCTTT.

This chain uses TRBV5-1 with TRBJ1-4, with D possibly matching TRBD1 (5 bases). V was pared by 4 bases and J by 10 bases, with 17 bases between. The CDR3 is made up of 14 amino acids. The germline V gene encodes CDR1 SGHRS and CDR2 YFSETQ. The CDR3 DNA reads TGCGCCAGCAGCCCGACTAGCGGGGCTAGAAAACTGTTTTTT. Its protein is CASSPTSGARKLFF.

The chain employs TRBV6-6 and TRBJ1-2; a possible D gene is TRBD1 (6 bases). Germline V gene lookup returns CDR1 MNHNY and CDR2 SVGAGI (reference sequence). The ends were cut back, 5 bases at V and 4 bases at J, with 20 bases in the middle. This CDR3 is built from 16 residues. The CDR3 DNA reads TGTGCCAGCAGTCCAAGGGCGGGGGCGTCTCGCTATGGCTACACCTTC. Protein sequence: CASSPRAGASRYGYTF.

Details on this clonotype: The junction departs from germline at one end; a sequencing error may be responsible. The CDR3 loop reads CAISRLGRLHGAAF. In DNA, the CDR3 is TGTGCCATCAGTAGATTGGGAAGGTTACATGGAGCAGCCTTT. The genes are TRBV10-3 and TRBJ1-1; D gene ambiguous. This CDR3 contains 14 residues. CDR1 is ENHRY and CDR2 is SYGVKD in the germline V gene.

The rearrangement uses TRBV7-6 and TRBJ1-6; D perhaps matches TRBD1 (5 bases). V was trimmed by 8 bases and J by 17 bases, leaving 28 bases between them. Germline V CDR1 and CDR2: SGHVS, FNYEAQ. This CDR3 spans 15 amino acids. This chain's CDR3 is CASGEGTSYEQYFHF. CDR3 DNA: TGTGCCAGCGGTGAGGGGACTTCCTACGAGCAGTACTTCCACTTT.

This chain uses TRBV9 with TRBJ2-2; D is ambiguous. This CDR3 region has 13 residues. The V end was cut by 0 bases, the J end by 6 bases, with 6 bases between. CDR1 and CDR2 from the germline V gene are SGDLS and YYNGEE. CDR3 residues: CASSVGVAGELFF. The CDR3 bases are TGTGCCAGCAGCGTAGGAGTGGCCGGGGAGCTGTTTTTT.

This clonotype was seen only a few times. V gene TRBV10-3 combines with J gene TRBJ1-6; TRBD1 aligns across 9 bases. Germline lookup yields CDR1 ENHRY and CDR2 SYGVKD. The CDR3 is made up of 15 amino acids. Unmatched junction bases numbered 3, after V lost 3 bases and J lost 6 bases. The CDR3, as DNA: TGTGCCATCAGTGACGGGACAGGGTCTAATTCACCCCTCCACTTT. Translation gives CAISDGTGSNSPLHF.

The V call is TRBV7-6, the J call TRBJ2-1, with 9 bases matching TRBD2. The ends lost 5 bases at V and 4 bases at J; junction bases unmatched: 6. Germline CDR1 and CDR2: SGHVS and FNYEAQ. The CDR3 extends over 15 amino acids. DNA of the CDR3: TGTGCCAGCAGCCTCACAGCGGGGGGTTACAATGAGCAGTTCTTC. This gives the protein CASSLTAGGYNEQFF.

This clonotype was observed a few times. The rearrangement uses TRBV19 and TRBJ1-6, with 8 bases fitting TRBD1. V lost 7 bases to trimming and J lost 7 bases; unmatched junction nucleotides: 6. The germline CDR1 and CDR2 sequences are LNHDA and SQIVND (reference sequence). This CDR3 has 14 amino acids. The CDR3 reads CASTNGTGNSPLHF. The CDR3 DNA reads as TGTGCCAGTACCAACGGGACAGGAAATTCACCCCTCCACTTT.

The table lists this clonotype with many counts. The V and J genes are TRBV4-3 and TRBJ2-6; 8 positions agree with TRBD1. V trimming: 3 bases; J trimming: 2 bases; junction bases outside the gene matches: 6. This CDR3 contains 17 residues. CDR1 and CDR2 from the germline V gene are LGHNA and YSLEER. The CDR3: CASSHGQGLAGANVLTF. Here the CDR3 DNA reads TGCGCCAGCAGCCATGGACAGGGCCTGGCTGGGGCCAACGTCCTGACTTTC.

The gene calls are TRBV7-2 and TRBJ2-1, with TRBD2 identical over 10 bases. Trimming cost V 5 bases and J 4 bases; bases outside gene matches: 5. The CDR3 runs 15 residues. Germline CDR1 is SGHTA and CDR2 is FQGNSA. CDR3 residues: CASSKLAGSYNEQFF. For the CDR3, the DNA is TGTGCCAGCAGCAAACTAGCGGGGAGTTACAATGAGCAGTTCTTC.

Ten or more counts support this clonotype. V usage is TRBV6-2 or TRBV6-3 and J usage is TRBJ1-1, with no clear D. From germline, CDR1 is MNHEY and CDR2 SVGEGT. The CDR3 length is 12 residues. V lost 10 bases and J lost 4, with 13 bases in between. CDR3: CAIGRWGTEAFF. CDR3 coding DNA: TGTGCCATTGGACGATGGGGCACTGAAGCTTTCTTT.

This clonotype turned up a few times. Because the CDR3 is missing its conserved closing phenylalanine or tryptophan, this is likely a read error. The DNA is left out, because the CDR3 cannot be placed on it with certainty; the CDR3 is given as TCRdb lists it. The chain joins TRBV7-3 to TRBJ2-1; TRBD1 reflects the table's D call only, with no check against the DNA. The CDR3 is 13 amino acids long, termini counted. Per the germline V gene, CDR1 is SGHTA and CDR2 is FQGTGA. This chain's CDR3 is CASSLPVGQGAEG.

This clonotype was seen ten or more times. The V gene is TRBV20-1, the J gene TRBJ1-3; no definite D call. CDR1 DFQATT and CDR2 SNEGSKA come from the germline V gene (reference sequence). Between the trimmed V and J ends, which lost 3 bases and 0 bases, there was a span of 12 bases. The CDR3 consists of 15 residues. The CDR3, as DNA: TGCAGTGCTAGTGTCGGCGGGTACTCTGGAAACACCATATATTTT. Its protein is CSASVGGYSGNTIYF.

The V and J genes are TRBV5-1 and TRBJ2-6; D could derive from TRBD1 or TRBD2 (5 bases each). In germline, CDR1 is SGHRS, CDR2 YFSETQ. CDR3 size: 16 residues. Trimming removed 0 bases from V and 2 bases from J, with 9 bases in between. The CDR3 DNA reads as TGCGCCAGCAGCTTGGCCGGGACCCCTGGGGCCAACGTCCTGACTTTC. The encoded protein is CASSLAGTPGANVLTF.

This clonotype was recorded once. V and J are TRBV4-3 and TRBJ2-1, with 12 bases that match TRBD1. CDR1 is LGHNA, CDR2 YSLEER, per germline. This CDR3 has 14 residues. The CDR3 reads CTVGPGTGGDEQFF. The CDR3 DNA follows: TGCACCGTCGGCCCCGGGACAGGGGGCGATGAGCAGTTCTTC.

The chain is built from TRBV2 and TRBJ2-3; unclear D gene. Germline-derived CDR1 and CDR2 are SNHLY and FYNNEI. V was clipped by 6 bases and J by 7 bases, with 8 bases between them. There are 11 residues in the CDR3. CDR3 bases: TGTGCCAGCAGGGTAATGAATACGCAGTATTTT. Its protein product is CASRVMNTQYF.

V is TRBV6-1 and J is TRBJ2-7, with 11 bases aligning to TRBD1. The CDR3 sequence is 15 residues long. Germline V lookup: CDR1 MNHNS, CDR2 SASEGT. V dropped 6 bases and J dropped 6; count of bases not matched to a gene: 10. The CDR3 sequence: CASRVGQGALGEQYF. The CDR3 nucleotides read TGTGCCAGCAGAGTCGGACAGGGGGCCTTAGGCGAGCAGTACTTC.

CDR3 loop: CSAPPRRGLNEQFF. For the CDR3, the DNA is TGCAGTGCTCCGCCCCGGAGGGGCCTTAATGAGCAGTTCTTC. The V call is TRBV20-1, the J call TRBJ2-1; D is possibly TRBD2 (6 bases). The CDR3 totals 14 residues. Between the trimmed V and J ends, which lost 5 bases and 7 bases, there was a span of 18 bases. In germline, CDR1 is DFQATT, CDR2 SNEGSKA (reference sequence).

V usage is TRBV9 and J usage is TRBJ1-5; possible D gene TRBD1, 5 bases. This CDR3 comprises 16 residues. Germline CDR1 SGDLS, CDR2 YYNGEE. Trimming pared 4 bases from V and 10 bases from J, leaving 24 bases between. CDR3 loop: CASSQDGRGSPRPQHF. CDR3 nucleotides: TGTGCCAGCAGCCAAGACGGGCGGGGGTCACCAAGACCCCAGCATTTT.

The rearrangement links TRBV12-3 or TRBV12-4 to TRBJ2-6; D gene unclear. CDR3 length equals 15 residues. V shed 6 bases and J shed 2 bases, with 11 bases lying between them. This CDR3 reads CASRRRRAGANVLTF. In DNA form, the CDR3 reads TGTGCCAGCAGAAGAAGACGGGCTGGGGCCAACGTCCTGACTTTC.

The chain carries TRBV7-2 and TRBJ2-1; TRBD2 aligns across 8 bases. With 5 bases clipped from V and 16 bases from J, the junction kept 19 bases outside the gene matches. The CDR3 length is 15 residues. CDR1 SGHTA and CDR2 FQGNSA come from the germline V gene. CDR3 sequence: CASSISGGGTQYFFF. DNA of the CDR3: TGTGCCAGCAGCATCAGCGGGGGTGGGACCCAGTACTTCTTCTTC.

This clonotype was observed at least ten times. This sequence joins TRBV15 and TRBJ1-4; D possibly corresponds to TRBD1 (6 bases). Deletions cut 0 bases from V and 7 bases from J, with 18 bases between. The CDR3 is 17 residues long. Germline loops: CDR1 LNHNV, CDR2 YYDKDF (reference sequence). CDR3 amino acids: CATSRDQTQGGIEKLFF. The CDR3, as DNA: TGTGCCACCAGCAGAGATCAAACACAGGGAGGTATTGAAAAACTGTTTTTT.

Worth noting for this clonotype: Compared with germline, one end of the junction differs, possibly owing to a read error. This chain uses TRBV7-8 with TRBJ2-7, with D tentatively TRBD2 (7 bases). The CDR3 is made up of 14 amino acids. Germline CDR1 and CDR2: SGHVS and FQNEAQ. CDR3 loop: CASSPGEGVDKPSF. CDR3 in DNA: TGTGCCAGCAGCCCGGGGGAGGGGGTGGATAAGCCGTCGTTC.

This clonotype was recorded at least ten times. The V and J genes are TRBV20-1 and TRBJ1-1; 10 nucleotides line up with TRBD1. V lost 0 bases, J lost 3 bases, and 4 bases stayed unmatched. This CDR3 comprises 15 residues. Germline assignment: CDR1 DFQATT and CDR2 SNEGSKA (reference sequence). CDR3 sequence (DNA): TGCAGTGCTAGAGACCCCGGGACAGGGGACACTGAAGCTTTCTTT. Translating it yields CSARDPGTGDTEAFF.

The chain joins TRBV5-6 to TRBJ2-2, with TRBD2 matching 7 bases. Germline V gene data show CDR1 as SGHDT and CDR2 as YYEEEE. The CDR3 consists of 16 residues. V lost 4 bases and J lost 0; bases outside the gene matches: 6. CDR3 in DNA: TGTGCCAGCAGCCACTTAGCGGGCACGAACACCGGGGAGCTGTTTTTT. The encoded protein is CASSHLAGTNTGELFF.

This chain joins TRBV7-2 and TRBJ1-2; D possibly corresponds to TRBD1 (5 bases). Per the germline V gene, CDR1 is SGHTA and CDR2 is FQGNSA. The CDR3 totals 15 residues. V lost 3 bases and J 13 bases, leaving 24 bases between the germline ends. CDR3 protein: CASSFCGMTGQYFTF. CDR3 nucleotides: TGTGCCAGCAGCTTCTGCGGGATGACGGGGCAGTACTTCACCTTC.

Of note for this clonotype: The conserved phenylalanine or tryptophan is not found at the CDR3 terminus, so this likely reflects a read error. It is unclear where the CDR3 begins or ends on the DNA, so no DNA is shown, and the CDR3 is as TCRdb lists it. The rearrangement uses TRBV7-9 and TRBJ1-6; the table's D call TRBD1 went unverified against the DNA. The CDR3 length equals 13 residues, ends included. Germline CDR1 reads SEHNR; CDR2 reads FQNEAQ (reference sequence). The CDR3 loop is CASSSGTGYSPLH.

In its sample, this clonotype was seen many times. In DNA form, the CDR3 reads TGTGCCAGCAGCTTAGATGCTAATTCACCCCTCCACTTT. Amino acid sequence: CASSLDANSPLHF. The rearrangement uses TRBV11-3 and TRBJ1-6; D remains unclear. V was shortened by 0 bases and J by 6 bases, with 3 bases between the two germline ends. CDR3 length equals 13 residues. Germline CDR1 SGHNT, CDR2 YENEEA.

DNA for the CDR3: TGCGCCAGCAGATTAGTGCAGGGGCCAGAAGCTTTCTTT. Its protein product is CASRLVQGPEAFF. The gene calls are TRBV5-1 and TRBJ1-1, with D maybe TRBD1 (6 bases). This CDR3 comprises 13 residues. V was cut by 5 bases and J by 8 bases, with 16 bases left in between. Germline V gives CDR1 SGHRS, CDR2 YFSETQ.